This T cell receptor beta chain emerged from a study of blood T cell repertoires in COVID-19. As for the study in general: There were acute and convalescent COVID-19 samples, and they came from the United States, Italy and Spain. The cDNA or gDNA used as material had been derived from T cells, B-cell-depleted T cells, or PBMCs.

This clone was seen a handful of times. Sequencing used immunoSEQ multiplex PCR; TCRdb keeps in-frame clones, though not all of them. The sample records some 97,000 clones, 87% being singletons. Trimming removed 5 bases from V and 4 bases from J, with 14 bases in between. The CDR3 consists of 14 residues. Germline lookup yields CDR1 KGHSH and CDR2 LQKENI. The genes are TRBV18 and TRBJ1-1; D is perhaps TRBD1 (5 bases). This clonotype originated in a man younger than 45 in a cohort sampled during active COVID-19. Specimen: peripheral blood. CDR3 in amino acids: CASSNGHQGTEAFF. CDR3 sequence (DNA): TGTGCCAGCTCAAACGGACATCAGGGCACTGAAGCTTTCTTT.